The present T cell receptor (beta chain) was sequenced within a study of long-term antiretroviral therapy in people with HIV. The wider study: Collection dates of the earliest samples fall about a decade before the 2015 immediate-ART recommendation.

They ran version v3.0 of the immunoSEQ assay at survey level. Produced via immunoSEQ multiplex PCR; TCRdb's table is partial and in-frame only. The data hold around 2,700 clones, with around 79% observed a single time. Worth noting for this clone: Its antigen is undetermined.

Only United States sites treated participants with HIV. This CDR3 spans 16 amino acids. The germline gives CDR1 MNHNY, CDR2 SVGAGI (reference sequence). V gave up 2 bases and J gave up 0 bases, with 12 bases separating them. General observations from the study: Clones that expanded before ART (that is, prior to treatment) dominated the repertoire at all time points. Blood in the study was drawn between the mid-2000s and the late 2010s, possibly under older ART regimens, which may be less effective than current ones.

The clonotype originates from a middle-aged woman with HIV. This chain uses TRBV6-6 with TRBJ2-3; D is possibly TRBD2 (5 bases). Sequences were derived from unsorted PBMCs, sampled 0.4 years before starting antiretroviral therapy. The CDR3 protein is CASSYPQERSTDTQYF. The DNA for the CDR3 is TGTGCCAGCAGTTACCCCCAAGAGCGGAGCACAGATACGCAGTATTTT.